This T cell receptor beta chain was retrieved from a study of blood T cell repertoires in COVID-19. Study as a whole: Whether acute or convalescent, the COVID-19 samples came from the United States, Italy and Spain. In each case, the material was cDNA or gDNA derived from T cells, B-cell-depleted T cells, or PBMCs.

The study recruited people aged about 18 to 90 years across around 23 US areas. Germline loops: CDR1 MNHEY, CDR2 SMNVEV (reference sequence). The CDR3 consists of 14 residues. V was clipped by 3 bases and J by 4 bases, with 10 bases between them. TCRdb keeps only in-frame clones here, not all; method: immunoSEQ multiplex PCR. The sample includes roughly 500,000 clones, roughly nine tenths seen only once; the top ten take approximately 8%. The V call is TRBV27, the J call TRBJ1-3, with a possible D match to TRBD1 (5 bases). The sample taken for sequencing was PBMCs or T cells enriched from blood (not recorded which). The TCR comes from a woman aged 60-75 years who had recovered from COVID-19. This chain's CDR3 is CASSFGGSGNTIYF. As DNA, the CDR3 is TGTGCCAGCAGTTTCGGGGGGTCCGGAAACACCATATATTTT.